This record looks at one T cell receptor beta chain sequence and its context. Its specific antigen is unknown. It has no much larger one-base neighbor in the sample; base qualities were not kept. These data come from a study of cytomegalovirus exposure and HLA in healthy donors (TCRdb year 2017). Regarding the complete study: An earlier analysis of approximately 550 of the donors reported roughly 300 Gb of sequence data and 100 million to 140 million unique TCR beta sequences from 150 million to 200 million T cells. Around 320 gigabases of sequencing data and tens of millions of unique TCR sequences were included in an early release covering roughly 600 HLA-typed donors. Of the roughly 430 genotyped donors, about 80% fell in the genetic ancestry cluster associated with self-reported Caucasian donors. The study was designed to test whether signatures of past pathogen exposure could be identified by cataloging public T cell receptors. The study used immunosequencing to profile the T cell repertoires of approximately 640 subjects and linked those repertoires to cytomegalovirus serostatus. A separate validation cohort of about 110 different subjects was used in addition to the 666-subject first cohort. To predict cytomegalovirus infection status, the study brought together high-throughput TCR immunosequencing, statistical association of individual TCRs with disease status, and machine learning. A later analysis re-examined previously published TCR beta repertoires from roughly 650 donors and added high-resolution HLA genotyping to investigate patterns of TCR occurrence. In the later analysis, no new phenotypic data were used to find candidate immune exposures; instead, reliance was placed on TCR beta sequences and their occurrence across donors. To decide whether each TCR beta V gene segment behaved as functional or pseudogenic, an earlier analysis of nearly 600 of the donors relied on high-throughput TCR beta sequencing. Donor age, sex, ethnicity and CMV serostatus were compiled alongside the repertoire data. In a later genetic analysis, genome-wide SNP genotypes for about 55% of the roughly 670 donors were used, and that subset was treated as a discovery cohort. Every discovery cohort repertoire had been produced on one sequencing platform. Class I and class II HLA loci were covered by the typing at four-digit resolution. The number of typed donors differed by locus: roughly 629-630 for A, B, C, DRB1 and DQB1; some 500 for DQA1; 600 to 610 for DPA1; and roughly 450 for DPB1. Because of strong linkage in the cohort, roughly 5 DR-DQ haplotypes were treated as single units for association and clustering. On average, 235,054 unique TCR beta nucleotide sequences were sequenced per donor among several hundred genotyped donors of the cohort, with approximately 18% of those sequences being non-productive. Study-level results and caveats: Specific HLA alleles were associated with more than 15,000 TCR beta sequences at a false discovery rate of 0.05 in a later analysis. The sequencing pipeline was judged likely to have produced a cluster of highly shared sequence variants as a technical artifact. Most TCR sequences were observed very rarely across donors, whereas some public TCRs were present in many individuals. A further reported finding was that TCR beta sequences accurately predicted the HLA-A and HLA-B alleles for most subjects in the first cohort. Because some donors lacked HLA typing at each locus, the association tests relied only on the typed subset. The 87-base-pair reads could not distinguish some IMGT-functional V segments, including TRBV6-2 and TRBV6-3, so those segments were excluded. In a later analysis, most CMV-associated TCR beta chains were found to appear HLA-restricted, with HLA associations seemingly driven largely by CMV exposure. Presence/absence analyses assumed roughly uniform sequencing depth across donors, an assumption that may not hold. The authors suggested that the approach could potentially be extended to other disease states and immunological phenotypes. In a later analysis, the rate of TCR association differed among HLA loci, with DRB1 alleles having the most associated TCRs and HLA-C alleles having the fewest. A later genetic analysis reported fewer N-insertions in productive TCRs among donors in an Asian-associated ancestry cluster than the approximately 700-donor mean. In this cohort, only TCR beta chains were sequenced, and detectable features were limited by the absence of alpha or paired-chain data. An association between a missense DCLRE1C variant and V-gene and J-gene trimming of TCR beta chains was found in a later genetic analysis and replicated in an independent cohort. A later analysis reported that several top co-occurrence clusters appeared linked to parvovirus B19, influenza, CMV and Epstein-Barr virus. In a later analysis, HLA-associated TCR beta chains showed more clonal expansion and lower generation probabilities than non-associated chains that were equally common. When HLA alleles, especially DR and DQ, strongly co-occurred, attributing TCR associations to individual alleles was difficult. In an earlier analysis of some 500 of the donors, most TCR beta V segments appeared in productive rearrangements about 87% or about 30% of the time, broadly matching IMGT annotations. Three of the identified cytomegalovirus-associated TCR beta chains were confirmed in vitro to be specific for cytomegalovirus antigens. Immune exposure information for the cohort was limited to CMV serostatus. Because counts were too low, about 18 rarely observed V segments, including chromosome 9 orphons, were left out of the earlier analysis of 500 to 750 of the donors. Linkage disequilibrium might explain the correlated functional status among segregating V segments, but an unknown experimental factor could not be ruled out. The classifier was reported to diagnose cytomegalovirus status with high specificity and sensitivity in both the original cohort and the validation cohort. The study listed 164 TCR beta chains as associated with cytomegalovirus.

The protocol used for the library was the immunoSEQ multiplex PCR assay. For the multiplex PCR, a mixture combining 60 forward primers for TCR Vbeta segments and 13 reverse primers for TCR Jbeta segments was used. A multiplex PCR assay on genomic DNA amplified the CDR3 region of rearranged TCR beta genes. The Illumina HiSeq System was used to sequence the amplified TCR beta libraries as 87-base-pair reads. Processing in the source paper ran as follows. A later analysis counted approximately 84 million unique TCR beta chains across the 640 or so repertoires, and around 12 million of these chains were shared by at least two donors. To remove PCR and sequencing errors, raw reads were error-corrected and collapsed into unique sequences using a nearest-neighbor algorithm that merged closely related sequences. CDR3 sequences were aligned to IMGT reference sequences to assign V, D and J gene segments. For a sequence to be retained, a match of at least six nucleotides was required to both a V gene segment and a J gene segment. A rearrangement was called productive if the CDR3 had no stop codons and remained in frame with V and J, and every other rearrangement was called non-productive. Following IMGT convention, CDR3 was defined as the stretch from the second conserved V-encoded cysteine up to the conserved J-encoded phenylalanine. Sequences without an unambiguous match to a single V gene segment were excluded from the earlier analysis of over 500 of the donors. An earlier analysis of fewer than 750 of the donors classified V segments as functional when productive rearrangements were above 56.7% and as segregating when the standard deviation between donors was above 5%. To diagnose cytomegalovirus status from the catalog of TCR beta chain sequences, a statistical classification framework was built. In a later analysis, TCR nucleotide sequences were compared against IMGT/GENE-DB human TR gene sequences so that V and J genes could be assigned. In a later analysis, CDR3 sequences and most-parsimonious VDJ recombination scenarios were assigned using the TCRdist pipeline. In a later analysis, each TCR beta chain was defined by its CDR3 amino acid sequence together with its V-gene family, and reads without a unique V-gene family were excluded. In a later analysis, 500 to 650 highly shared, low-generation-probability nucleotide sequences were removed to address suspected cross-contamination and a sequencing artifact. In a later analysis, a clonal expansion index for each public chain was calculated from normalized within-repertoire ranks of inferred template counts. In a later analysis, generation probabilities were computed with a VDJ recombination model fitted to out-of-frame rearrangements, and the resulting probabilities were checked against IGoR. A later analysis scored TCR-TCR, TCR-HLA and TCR-CMV co-occurrence with hypergeometric tests, applying a repertoire-size bias correction to TCR pairs. To estimate false discovery rates, a later analysis permuted the HLA or CMV assignments 20 times. In a later analysis, co-occurring TCRs were grouped with DBSCAN, and TCRdist sequence similarity was added when clustering was performed within HLA-allele-positive subsets. For co-occurrence clustering, repertoires with fewer than 30,000 or more than 120,000 public chains were excluded, along with about five repertoires with anomalous nucleotide sharing. TCRdb took over this immuneACCESS table, retaining in-frame rearrangements with V and J assigned. Such tables are incomplete; in checked studies, under half of the missing clones stem from an unresolved V gene, and the remainder is unexplained. Clonal size and the V and J genes are those of that table, whereas D and trimming came from the DNA. This sample gives roughly 180,000 clones in total; around 80% of them show up just once. About 1.5% of the sample comes from the top ten.

The germline V gene provides CDR1 MDHEN and CDR2 SYDVKM. The CDR3 sequence holds 15 residues, the cysteine and phenylalanine included. Only the CDR3 part of the read is kept: 45 bases, read in frame from the first base. At the junction V is shortened by 3 bases and J by 4 bases, with 13 bases in between. In total, more than 500 healthy bone marrow donors made up the cohort. At the time of sampling, every cohort member was nominally healthy, though immune exposures that went unrecorded were likely present. The donor tested CMV seronegative and was one of the 352 seronegative cohort members. Each donor provided a peripheral blood sample, and peripheral blood mononuclear cells were used for TCR beta sequencing. Genomic DNA was extracted from the blood cell samples with the Qiagen DNeasy Blood Extraction Kit.

This receptor was taken from a man between 35 and 55 years old in good health and CMV-seronegative. The source material was PBMCs. Here the chain combines TRBV28 and TRBJ2-1; perhaps TRBD2 is the D gene, with 7 bases matching. The CDR3 here reads CASSLAGALYNEQFF. The DNA sequence is as follows: TGTGCCAGCAGTTTGGCGGGGGCTCTTTACAATGAGCAGTTCTTC.